Presented here are 19 T cell receptor beta chains from one specimen sequenced in a study of neoadjuvant anti-PD-1 for oral cavity cancer. TCRdb's table, derived via immunoSEQ multiplex PCR, lists solely in-frame clones and lacks some. Of around 68,000 clones listed, about nine tenths are singletons. Specified time point: after neoadjuvant nivolumab, at surgical resection. The input for sequencing was PBMCs, taken after nivolumab (anti-PD-1) treatment. The receptors derive from a person aged 40 to 85 with oral cavity squamous cell carcinoma.

The gene calls are TRBV5-8 and TRBJ1-5; 9 bases line up with TRBD1. Germline V lookup: CDR1 SGHTS, CDR2 YDEGEE. This CDR3 is built from 16 residues. V was clipped by 6 bases and J by 3 bases; unmatched bases: 10. For the CDR3, the DNA is TGTGCCAGCAACGGACAGTACAGGGGGCCCAATCAGCCCCAGCATTTT. Its protein is CASNGQYRGPNQPQHF. Full variable domain (rest looked up from reference TRBV5-8 and TRBJ1-5): EAGVTQSPTHLIKTRGQQATLRCSPISGHTSVYWYQQALGLGLQFLLWYDEGEERNRGNFPPRFSGRQFPNYSSELNVNALELEDSALYLCASNGQYRGPNQPQHFGDGTRLSIL.

The chain has TRBV11-1 and TRBJ2-1, with 10 bases matching TRBD2. The CDR3 length is 15 residues. Germline lookup yields CDR1 SGHAT and CDR2 FQDESV (reference sequence). V shed 5 bases, J shed 8 bases, and the junction held 9 bases outside the gene matches. CDR3 coding DNA: TGTGCCAGCAGCGCCGGGACTAGCGATTTCGATGAGCAGTTCTTC. It is translated as CASSAGTSDFDEQFF. Using reference TRBV11-1 and TRBJ2-1 for the parts outside the CDR3, the full variable domain is EAEVAQSPRYKITEKSQAVAFWCDPISGHATLYWYRQILGQGPELLVQFQDESVVDDSQLPKDRFSAERLKGVDSTLKIQPAELGDSAMYLCASSAGTSDFDEQFFGPGTRLTVL.

The genes are TRBV19 and TRBJ1-1; 10 bases line up with TRBD1. This CDR3 spans 16 amino acids. Germline V gene lookup returns CDR1 LNHDA and CDR2 SQIVND (reference sequence). V shed 7 bases, J shed 5 bases, and the junction held 13 bases outside the gene matches. CDR3 residues: CASKLPGQGLETEAFF. Here the CDR3 DNA reads TGTGCCAGTAAACTCCCGGGACAGGGGCTGGAAACTGAAGCTTTCTTT.

This chain uses TRBV7-2 with TRBJ1-5, with unresolved D. Between the trimmed V and J ends, which lost 5 bases and 1 base, there was a span of 12 bases. CDR1 is SGHTA, CDR2 FQGNSA, per germline. The CDR3 runs to 15 residues. Written as DNA, the CDR3 is TGTGCCAGCAGCCCCCGTCTCGGAAGCAATCAGCCCCAGCATTTT. This encodes CASSPRLGSNQPQHF.

V is TRBV7-6 and J is TRBJ1-1; TRBD1 matches 7 bases. Germline V gene sequence: CDR1 SGHVS, CDR2 FNYEAQ. With 3 bases clipped from V and 5 bases from J, the junction kept 6 bases outside the gene matches. This CDR3 comprises 14 residues. The CDR3 sequence: CASSFYRGETEAFF. The CDR3 nucleotides are TGTGCCAGCAGCTTTTACAGGGGTGAAACTGAAGCTTTCTTT.

The chain has TRBV25-1 and TRBJ1-2, with D unresolved. CDR1 MGHDK and CDR2 SYGVNS come from the germline V gene. The CDR3 loop spans 12 amino acids. V gave up 2 bases and J gave up 6 bases, with 7 bases separating them. The CDR3 DNA reads as TGTGCCAGCAGTGAACCCCTCAATGGCTACACCTTC. Translation gives CASSEPLNGYTF.

This clone has just a few counts. The rearrangement uses TRBV19 and TRBJ1-2, with 7 bases fitting TRBD1. CDR3 size: 14 residues. Germline CDR1 reads LNHDA; CDR2 reads SQIVND (reference sequence). Germline trimming cut 6 bases from V and 5 bases from J; bases unmatched to any gene: 9. In nucleotides, the CDR3 is TGTGCCAGTAGCCCAGGACAGGCTTTATATGGCTACACCTTC. Residues: CASSPGQALYGYTF.

This chain links TRBV5-1 with TRBJ2-5; 11 bases match TRBD2. The V gene's germline CDR1 is SGHRS and CDR2 YFSETQ. The J segment lost 2 bases and the V segment lost 0 bases, leaving 9 bases of the junction unmatched. The CDR3 is 18 amino acids. DNA for the CDR3: TGCGCCAGCAGCTTGGAGGCTAGCGGGGGGCTTACACAAGAGACCCAGTACTTC. It yields the protein CASSLEASGGLTQETQYF.

This chain uses TRBV6-1 with TRBJ1-5; D ambiguous. CDR3 size: 13 residues. The V gene's germline CDR1 is MNHNS and CDR2 SASEGT. The V end was cut by 3 bases, the J end by 4 bases, with 7 bases between. CDR3 bases: TGTGCCAGCAGTGAGAAGAGGAATCAGCCCCAGCATTTT. Its protein product is CASSEKRNQPQHF.

The V and J genes are TRBV4-1 and TRBJ1-3; D is unresolved. The CDR3 length is 17 residues. Trimming removed 0 bases at V and 0 bases at J, with 12 bases between. CDR1 MGHRA and CDR2 YSYEKL come from the germline V gene. The CDR3 loop reads CASSQDPTTSSGNTIYF. The CDR3 DNA is TGCGCCAGCAGCCAAGACCCCACCACAAGCTCTGGAAACACCATATATTTT.

This chain joins TRBV19 and TRBJ1-5; D is uncertain. The germline V and J ends were trimmed by 0 bases and 4 bases, with 10 bases remaining between them. There are 15 residues in the CDR3. CDR1 and CDR2 from the germline V gene are LNHDA and SQIVND (reference sequence). CDR3 sequence: CASSIEVYRNQPQHF. CDR3 in DNA: TGTGCCAGTAGTATAGAGGTTTATCGGAATCAGCCCCAGCATTTT.

The gene calls are TRBV5-1 and TRBJ2-5, with 8 bases matching TRBD2. The germline CDR1 and CDR2 sequences are SGHRS and YFSETQ. The CDR3 length is 16 residues. V dropped 2 bases and J dropped 4; count of bases not matched to a gene: 10. This chain's CDR3 is CASSFTGGPAAETQYF. Written as DNA, the CDR3 is TGCGCCAGCAGCTTTACGGGAGGGCCGGCTGCAGAGACCCAGTACTTC.

This chain uses TRBV6-5 with TRBJ1-1; D is unresolved. This CDR3 has 15 residues. Germline V gene sequence: CDR1 MNHEY, CDR2 SVGAGI. Between the trimmed V and J ends, which lost 0 bases and 4 bases, there was a span of 12 bases. CDR3 in DNA: TGTGCCAGCAGTTACTCTTCCAGTCAGTTCACTGAAGCTTTCTTT. This encodes CASSYSSSQFTEAFF.

The J gene is TRBJ2-3, the V gene TRBV10-3; TRBD1 aligns across 7 bases. Germline V gives CDR1 ENHRY, CDR2 SYGVKD. The CDR3 extends over 15 amino acids. Trimming removed 5 bases from V and 1 base from J; junction bases left unmatched: 6. The CDR3 sequence: CAISPDRIGTDTQYF. CDR3 DNA: TGTGCCATCAGTCCGGACAGGATAGGCACAGATACGCAGTATTTT.

The rearrangement uses TRBV5-1 and TRBJ2-7, with D perhaps TRBD2 (6 bases). CDR3 length: 12 amino acids. Germline CDR1 SGHRS, CDR2 YFSETQ. Trimming removed 2 bases from V and 5 bases from J, with 8 bases in between. DNA for the CDR3: TGCGCCAGCAGCTTCGGGAGCAACGAGCAGTACTTC. Its translation: CASSFGSNEQYF.

The CDR3, as DNA: TGTGCCAGCAGCTACCTCGAAAGCTATGGCTACACCTTC. Translated: CASSYLESYGYTF. The rearrangement links TRBV7-9 to TRBJ1-2; D is uncertain. The V end was cut by 4 bases, the J end by 4 bases, with 10 bases between. Per the germline V gene, CDR1 is SEHNR and CDR2 is FQNEAQ (reference sequence). The CDR3 has 13 amino acids.

The chain carries TRBV5-1 and TRBJ1-2, with D maybe TRBD1 (6 bases). Germline CDR1 SGHRS, CDR2 YFSETQ. This CDR3 contains 16 residues. Trimming removed 0 bases from V and 7 bases from J, with 19 bases in between. The CDR3 region is CASSLVVGGHPGGYTF. CDR3 sequence (DNA): TGCGCCAGCAGCTTGGTGGTGGGGGGCCACCCTGGTGGCTACACCTTC. The full variable domain, its missing parts supplied by reference TRBV5-1 and TRBJ1-2, is KAGVTQTPRYLIKTRGQQVTLSCSPISGHRSVSWYQQTPGQGLQFLFEYFSETQRNKGNFPGRFSGRQFSNSRSEMNVSTLELGDSALYLCASSLVVGGHPGGYTFGSGTRLTVV.

The chain recombines TRBV7-9 with TRBJ1-4; possibly TRBD1 for D (6 bases). Trimming left V 1 base short and J 8 bases short, with 11 bases between. The CDR3 length is 14 residues. The germline V gene has CDR1 SEHNR and CDR2 FQNEAQ (reference sequence). In DNA form, the CDR3 reads TGTGCCAGCAGCTTAGATGGGGGGCAGGAAAAACTGTTTTTT. The encoded protein is CASSLDGGQEKLFF. The full variable domain, in which reference TRBV7-9 and TRBJ1-4 provide the parts outside the CDR3, is DTGVSQNPRHKITKRGQNVTFRCDPISEHNRLYWYRQTLGQGPEFLTYFQNEAQLEKSRLLSDRFSAERPKGSFSTLEIQRTEQGDSAMYLCASSLDGGQEKLFFGSGTQLSVL.

J is TRBJ1-5 and V is TRBV7-6; 11 nucleotides line up with TRBD1. V lost 3 bases, J lost 2 bases, and 6 bases stayed unmatched. This CDR3 has 17 residues. CDR1 is SGHVS and CDR2 is FNYEAQ in the germline V gene. The CDR3 sequence: CASSFGTGQGGNQPQHF. The CDR3 DNA reads as TGTGCCAGCAGCTTCGGCACGGGACAGGGGGGCAATCAGCCCCAGCATTTT.